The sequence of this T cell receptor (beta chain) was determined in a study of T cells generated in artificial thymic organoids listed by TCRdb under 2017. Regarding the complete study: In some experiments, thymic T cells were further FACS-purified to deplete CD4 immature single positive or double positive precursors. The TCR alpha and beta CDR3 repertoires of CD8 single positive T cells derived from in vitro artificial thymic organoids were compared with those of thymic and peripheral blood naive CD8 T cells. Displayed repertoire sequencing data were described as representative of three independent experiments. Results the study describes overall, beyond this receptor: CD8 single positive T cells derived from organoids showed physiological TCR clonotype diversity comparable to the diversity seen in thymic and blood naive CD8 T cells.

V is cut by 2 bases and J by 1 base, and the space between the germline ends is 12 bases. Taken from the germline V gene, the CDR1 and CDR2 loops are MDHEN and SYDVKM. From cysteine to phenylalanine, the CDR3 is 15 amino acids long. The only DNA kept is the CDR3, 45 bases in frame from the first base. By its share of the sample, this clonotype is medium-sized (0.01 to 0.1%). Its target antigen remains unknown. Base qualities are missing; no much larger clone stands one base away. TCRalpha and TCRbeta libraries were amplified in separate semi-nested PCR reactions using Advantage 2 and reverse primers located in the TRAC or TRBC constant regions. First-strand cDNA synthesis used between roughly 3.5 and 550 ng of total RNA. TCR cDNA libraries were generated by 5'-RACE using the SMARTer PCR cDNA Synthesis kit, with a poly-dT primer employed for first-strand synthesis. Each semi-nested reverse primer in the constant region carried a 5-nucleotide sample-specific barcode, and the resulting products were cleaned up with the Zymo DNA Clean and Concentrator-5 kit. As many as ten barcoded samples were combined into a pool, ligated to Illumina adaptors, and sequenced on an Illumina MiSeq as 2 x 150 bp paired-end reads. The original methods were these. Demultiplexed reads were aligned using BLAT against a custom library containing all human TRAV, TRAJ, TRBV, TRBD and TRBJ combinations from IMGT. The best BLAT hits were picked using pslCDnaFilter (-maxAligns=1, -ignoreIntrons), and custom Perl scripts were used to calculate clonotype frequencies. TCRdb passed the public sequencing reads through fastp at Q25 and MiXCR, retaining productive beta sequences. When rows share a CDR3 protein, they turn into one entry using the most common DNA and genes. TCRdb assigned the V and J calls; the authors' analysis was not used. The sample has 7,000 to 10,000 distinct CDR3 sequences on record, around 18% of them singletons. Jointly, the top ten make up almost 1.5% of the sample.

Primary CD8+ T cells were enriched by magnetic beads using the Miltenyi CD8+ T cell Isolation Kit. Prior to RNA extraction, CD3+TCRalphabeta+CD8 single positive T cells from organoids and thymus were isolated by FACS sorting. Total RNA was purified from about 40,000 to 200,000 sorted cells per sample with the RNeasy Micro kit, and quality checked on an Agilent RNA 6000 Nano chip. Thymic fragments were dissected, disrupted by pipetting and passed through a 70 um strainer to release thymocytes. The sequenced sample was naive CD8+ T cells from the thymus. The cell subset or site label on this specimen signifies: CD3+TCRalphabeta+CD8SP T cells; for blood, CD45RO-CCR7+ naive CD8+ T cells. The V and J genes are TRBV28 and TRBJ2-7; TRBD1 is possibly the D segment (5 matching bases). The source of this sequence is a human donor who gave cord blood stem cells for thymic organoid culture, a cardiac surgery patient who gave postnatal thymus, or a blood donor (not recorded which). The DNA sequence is TGTGCCAGCAGTTTAGTCCAGGGCAGTTCCTACGAGCAGTACTTC. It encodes CASSLVQGSSYEQYF.